The rows below give T cell receptor beta chains drawn from one sample of a study of T-cell reconstitution after alpha-beta-depleted transplantation in children. From the PCR reads, TCRdb called clonotypes with MiXCR, one entry per CDR3 protein. The table includes roughly 300,000 distinct CDR3 sequences, under 14% detected once. The sample in question was peripheral blood, obtained 180 days after TCRalphabeta/CD19-depleted stem cell transplant. The receptor source for this set is a male patient aged 2-10 years who had a stem cell transplant for chronic granulomatous disease, so the T cells may come from the graft donor. Both conserved end residues are part of each CDR3. The D gene is left open where the match is weak. Rows give clone size only sometimes, using once, few, many, or a class for an expanded clone.

many	TRBD2	TRBJ2-7	TRBV20-1	TGCAGTGCTCAATTTACTAGCGGGAATTACGAGCAGTACTTC	CSAQFTSGNYEQYF
few	.	TRBJ2-7	TRBV19	TGTGCCAGTAGTATTTTTGGAGGGGGCAAATACGAGCAGTACTTC	CASSIFGGGKYEQYF
many	TRBD2	TRBJ2-7	TRBV29-1	TGCAGCGTTGAAGTGCGGGGGGGCTACGAGCAGTACTTC	CSVEVRGGYEQYF
many	.	TRBJ2-5	TRBV7-9	TGTGCCAGCAGCCCGGACGGGCCAGAAGAAGAGACCCAGTACTTC	CASSPDGPEEETQYF
many	.	TRBJ2-5	TRBV29-1	TGCAGCGTTGAACGCTGGGAGACCCAGTACTTC	CSVERWETQYF
.	.	TRBJ2-5	TRBV7-7	TGTGCCAGCAGCTTAGCCTTGGTAGGGCGGGAGACCCAGTACTTC	CASSLALVGRETQYF
once	TRBD1	TRBJ2-7	TRBV18	TGTGCCAGCTCTCAGGGGGTAAGCTACGAGCAGTCCTTC	CASSQGVSYEQSF
.	TRBD1	TRBJ1-1	TRBV14	TGTGCCAGCAGCCAACGACAGGGGGAGACCACTGAAGCTTTCTTT	CASSQRQGETTEAFF
many	.	TRBJ1-1	TRBV7-9	TGTGCCAGCACACAAAATGTGGGGCAAAACACTGAAGCTTTCTTT	CASTQNVGQNTEAFF
.	TRBD1	TRBJ2-7	TRBV7-2	TGTGCCAGCAGCTTCGACAGGGGAGTAGACGAGCAGTACTTC	CASSFDRGVDEQYF
many	.	TRBJ2-7	TRBV12-3/TRBV12-4	TGTGCCAGCAGTTTCCGACAGTTCGCCTACGAGCAGTACTTC	CASSFRQFAYEQYF
many	.	TRBJ2-5	TRBV29-1	TGCAGCGTTGTTGCGGGGCAAGAGACCCAGTACTTC	CSVVAGQETQYF
many	TRBD2	TRBJ2-3	TRBV20-1	TGCAGTGCTAGAGTTACCAGCGGGGCAGATACGCAGTATTTT	CSARVTSGADTQYF
many	TRBD1	TRBJ2-7	TRBV5-1	TGCGCCAGCAGCAAGGGACAGGGGATCTACGAGCAGTACTTC	CASSKGQGIYEQYF
many	TRBD1	TRBJ1-6	TRBV20-1	TGCAGTGCTACTGGGACAGGCGGTTCACCCCTCCACTTT	CSATGTGGSPLHF
many	.	TRBJ2-5	TRBV9	TGTGCCAGCAGCGCGGGACACCTAGAAGAGACCCAGTACTTC	CASSAGHLEETQYF
many	.	TRBJ1-2	TRBV5-1	TGCGCCAGCAGCTTGTTGGCAGGAACATACTATGGCTACACCTTC	CASSLLAGTYYGYTF
many	.	TRBJ2-7	TRBV3-1	TGTGCCAGCAGCCAAGACAGGGTCTACGAGCAGTACTTC	CASSQDRVYEQYF
many	.	TRBJ1-3	TRBV12-3/TRBV12-4	TGTGCCAGCAGTTTAGGGATAAGCTCTGGAAACACCATATATTTT	CASSLGISSGNTIYF
many	.	TRBJ1-3	TRBV4-3	TGCGCCAGCAGCCAAGAGCAGTGGAGTCTCTCTGGAAACACCATATATTTT	CASSQEQWSLSGNTIYF
many	.	TRBJ1-2	TRBV27	TGTGCCAGCAGTACACCACAGAACATTGGAAGCTACACCTTC	CASSTPQNIGSYTF
many	.	TRBJ2-2	TRBV18	TGTGCCAGCTCAACACCTTTTCGGGACGTCACCGGGGAGCTGTTTTTT	CASSTPFRDVTGELFF
.	.	TRBJ2-6	TRBV5-4	TGTGCCAGCAGCGCTACTAGTTTTGGGGCCAACGTCCTGACTTTC	CASSATSFGANVLTF
many	.	TRBJ1-5	TRBV5-1	TGCGCCAGCAGCTTGGACAGCAGTCAGCCCCAGCATTTT	CASSLDSSQPQHF
few	TRBD2	TRBJ2-7	TRBV3-1	TGTGCCTCCTGCCAAACCCCCCAAAGCGGGAGAAGGAACGAGCAGTACTTC	CASCQTPQSGRRNEQYF
many	.	TRBJ1-6	TRBV5-1	TGCGCCAGCAGCTTGGTAGGACAGACCTATAATTCACCCCTCCACTTT	CASSLVGQTYNSPLHF
many	TRBD1	TRBJ1-6	TRBV12-3/TRBV12-4	TGTGCCAGCAGAACCACAGGGGAGAATTCACCCCTCCACTTT	CASRTTGENSPLHF
many	.	TRBJ2-3	TRBV15	TGTGCCACCAGCAGAATAAGACCCGCGGTGGTGTCCACAGATACGCAGTATTTT	CATSRIRPAVVSTDTQYF
many	.	TRBJ2-5	TRBV18	TGTGCCAGCTCACCACCCCAAGAGACCCAGTACTTC	CASSPPQETQYF
many	.	TRBJ2-2	TRBV9	TGTGCCAGCAGCGTAGCAGGGTTTAACACCGGGGAGCTGTTTTTT	CASSVAGFNTGELFF
many	.	TRBJ1-2	TRBV12-3/TRBV12-4	TGTGCCAGCAGCCAACAGGGTAACTATGGCTACACCTTC	CASSQQGNYGYTF
many	.	TRBJ2-5	TRBV7-2	TGTGCCAGCAGCTTATCCAGGGGCCAAGAGACCCAGTACTTC	CASSLSRGQETQYF
.	TRBD1	TRBJ1-2	TRBV28	TGTGCCAGCAGTTTAAGCCAAGGACAGGGGGCAATCTATGGCTACACCTTC	CASSLSQGQGAIYGYTF
many	.	TRBJ1-1	TRBV15	TGTGCCACCAGCAGAGATTACACTGAAGCTTTCTTT	CATSRDYTEAFF
many	TRBD2	TRBJ2-7	TRBV20-1	TGCAGTGCAAACGGACTAGCGGGGGTCTACGAGCAGTACTTC	CSANGLAGVYEQYF
many	TRBD2	TRBJ2-2	TRBV20-1	TGCAGTGCTAGACCCTTATCTAGCGGGGCCTACACCGGGGAGCTGTTTTTT	CSARPLSSGAYTGELFF
many	TRBD1	TRBJ2-5	TRBV7-8	TGTGCCAGCAGGGACAGGGCCGAAGAGACCCAGTACTTC	CASRDRAEETQYF
many	.	TRBJ2-7	TRBV10-3	TGTGCCATCAGTGTTCCCGGGACCCGTAGCTCCTACGAGCAGTACTTC	CAISVPGTRSSYEQYF
many	TRBD2	TRBJ2-3	TRBV12-3/TRBV12-4	TGTGCCAGCAGAACGACTAGCGGGGGGGGTACGCAGTATTTT	CASRTTSGGGTQYF
many	.	TRBJ2-7	TRBV12-3/TRBV12-4	TGTGCCAGCAGTTTAGTTCTGGCCTCCCCGCAGTACTTC	CASSLVLASPQYF
many	.	TRBJ1-1	TRBV20-1	TGCAGTGCTAGGGCCACAAGGACTGAAGCTTTCTTT	CSARATRTEAFF
many	TRBD2	TRBJ2-1	TRBV3-1	TGTGCCAGCAGTCGCACCTACAGGGCAGCGGGAGGAGATGAGCAGTTCTTC	CASSRTYRAAGGDEQFF
many	.	TRBJ1-1	TRBV5-1	TGCGCCAGCAGCTTGACGGTCGGCCGGATGAACACTGAAGCTTTCTTT	CASSLTVGRMNTEAFF
many	.	TRBJ2-5	TRBV6-1	TGTGCCAGCGGGGGAGCAGTTGGGGAGACCCAGTACTTC	CASGGAVGETQYF
many	TRBD1	TRBJ2-7	TRBV6-5	TGTGCCAGCAGTTACTCTTGGGGGACAGGAACCTACGAGCAGTACTTC	CASSYSWGTGTYEQYF
.	.	TRBJ2-2	TRBV29-1	TGCAGCGTTGAAAGGGGGGTCGGGGAGCTGTTTTTT	CSVERGVGELFF
many	TRBD2	TRBJ2-7	TRBV7-6	TGTGCCAGCAGCCCTGTTAGCGGGACCTCCGGGCAGTACTTC	CASSPVSGTSGQYF
many	TRBD2	TRBJ2-1	TRBV5-1	TGCGCCAGCAGCTTGCCGCGATCACTTAGCGGGAGAGATTACAATGAGCAGTTCTTC	CASSLPRSLSGRDYNEQFF
.	.	TRBJ2-6	TRBV28	TGTGCCAGCAGTTTCGTCGGCAGGCGCCTTTTCGTCTCTGGGGCCAACGTCCTGACTTTC	CASSFVGRRLFVSGANVLTF
few	TRBD2	TRBJ2-3	TRBV12-3/TRBV12-4	TGTGCCAGCAGTTTCGGCCTAGCGGAAGATACGCAGTATTTT	CASSFGLAEDTQYF
.	TRBD1	TRBJ1-5	TRBV18	TGTGCCAGCTCACCACTGCCAGGGGGTCAGCCCCAGCATTTT	CASSPLPGGQPQHF
many	.	TRBJ2-5	TRBV4-3	TGCGCCAGCAGCCAAGATCTAGTCGAAGGGGGGACCCAGTACTTC	CASSQDLVEGGTQYF
many	TRBD2	TRBJ2-3	TRBV5-1	TGCGCCAGCAGCTTCGGCGGGAGCAGCACAGATACGCAGTATTTT	CASSFGGSSTDTQYF
.	TRBD1	TRBJ2-2	TRBV5-4	TGTGCCAGCAGCTTGGGGTATTTCGGGACAGGGCACACCGGGGAGCTGTTTTTT	CASSLGYFGTGHTGELFF
many	.	TRBJ2-2	TRBV7-9	TGTGCCAGCAGCAAACAGGTTATTTACACCGGGGAGCTGTTTTTT	CASSKQVIYTGELFF
many	TRBD1	TRBJ1-5	TRBV7-2	TGTGCCAGCAGCACGACAGGGCCGGCGGGCAATCAGCCCCAGCATTTT	CASSTTGPAGNQPQHF
many	.	TRBJ2-7	TRBV20-1	TGCAGTGCTAGAAGCCAATGGCGCTACGAGCAGTACTTC	CSARSQWRYEQYF
many	.	TRBJ2-1	TRBV29-1	TGCAGCGTTGAAGATCTGAGGGCTTCGAGCTCCTACAATGAGCAGTTCTTC	CSVEDLRASSSYNEQFF